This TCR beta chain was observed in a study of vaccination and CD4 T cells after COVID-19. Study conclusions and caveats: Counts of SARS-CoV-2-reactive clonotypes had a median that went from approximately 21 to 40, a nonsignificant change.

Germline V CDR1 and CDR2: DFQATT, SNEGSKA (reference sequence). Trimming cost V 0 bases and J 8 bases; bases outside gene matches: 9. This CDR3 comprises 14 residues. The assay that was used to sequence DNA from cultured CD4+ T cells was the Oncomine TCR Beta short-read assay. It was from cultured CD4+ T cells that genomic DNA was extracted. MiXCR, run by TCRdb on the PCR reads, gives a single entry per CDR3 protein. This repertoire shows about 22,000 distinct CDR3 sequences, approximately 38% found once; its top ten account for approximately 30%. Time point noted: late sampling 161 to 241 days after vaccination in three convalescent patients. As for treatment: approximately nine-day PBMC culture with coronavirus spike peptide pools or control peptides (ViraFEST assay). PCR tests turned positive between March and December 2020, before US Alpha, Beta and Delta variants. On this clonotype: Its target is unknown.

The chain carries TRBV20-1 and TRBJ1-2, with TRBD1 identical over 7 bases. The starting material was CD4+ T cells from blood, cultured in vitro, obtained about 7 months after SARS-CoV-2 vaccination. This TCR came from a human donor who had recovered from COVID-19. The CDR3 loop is CSARDRFRGGGYTF. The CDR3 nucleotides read TGCAGTGCTAGAGATCGTTTCAGGGGGGGCGGCTACACCTTC.